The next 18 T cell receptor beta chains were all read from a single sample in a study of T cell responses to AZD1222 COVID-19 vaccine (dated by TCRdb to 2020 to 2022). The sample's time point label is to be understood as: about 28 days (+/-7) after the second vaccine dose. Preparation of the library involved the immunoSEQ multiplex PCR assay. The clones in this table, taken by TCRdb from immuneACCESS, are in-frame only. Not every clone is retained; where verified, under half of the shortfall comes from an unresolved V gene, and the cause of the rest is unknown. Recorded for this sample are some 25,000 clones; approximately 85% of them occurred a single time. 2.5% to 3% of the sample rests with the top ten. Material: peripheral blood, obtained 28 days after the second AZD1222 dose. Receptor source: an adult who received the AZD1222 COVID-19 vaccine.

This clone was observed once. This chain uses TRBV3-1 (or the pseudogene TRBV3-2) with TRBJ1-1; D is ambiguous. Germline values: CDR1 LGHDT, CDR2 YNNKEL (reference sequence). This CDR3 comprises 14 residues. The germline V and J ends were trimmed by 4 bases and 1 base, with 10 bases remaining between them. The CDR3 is CASSLRGGNTEAFF. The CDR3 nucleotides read TGTGCCAGCAGCCTCCGTGGAGGGAACACTGAAGCTTTCTTT.

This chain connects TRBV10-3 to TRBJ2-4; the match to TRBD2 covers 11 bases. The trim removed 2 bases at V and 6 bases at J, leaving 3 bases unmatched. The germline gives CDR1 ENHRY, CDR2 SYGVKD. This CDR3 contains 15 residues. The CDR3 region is CAISEGTSGGNIQYF. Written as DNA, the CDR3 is TGTGCCATCAGTGAGGGCACTAGCGGGGGAAACATTCAGTACTTC.

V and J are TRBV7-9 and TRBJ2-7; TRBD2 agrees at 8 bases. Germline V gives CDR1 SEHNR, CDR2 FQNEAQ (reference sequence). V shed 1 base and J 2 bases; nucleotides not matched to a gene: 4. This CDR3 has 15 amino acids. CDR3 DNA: TGTGCCAGCAGCTTAGGGACCGGGGGGGCCTACGAGCAGTACTTC. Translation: CASSLGTGGAYEQYF.

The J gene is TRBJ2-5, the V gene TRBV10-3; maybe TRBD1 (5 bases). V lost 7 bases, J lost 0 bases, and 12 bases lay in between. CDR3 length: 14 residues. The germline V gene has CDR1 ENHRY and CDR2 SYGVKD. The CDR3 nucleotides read TGTGCCATCACCGAGGACAACAACCAAGAGACCCAGTACTTC. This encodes CAITEDNNQETQYF.

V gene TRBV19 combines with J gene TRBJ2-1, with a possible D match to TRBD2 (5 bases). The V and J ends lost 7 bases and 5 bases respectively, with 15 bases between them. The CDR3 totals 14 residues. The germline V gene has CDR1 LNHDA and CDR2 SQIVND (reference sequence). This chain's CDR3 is CASMRRTRDNEQFF. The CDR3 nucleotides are TGTGCCAGTATGAGGAGAACTAGGGACAATGAGCAGTTCTTC.

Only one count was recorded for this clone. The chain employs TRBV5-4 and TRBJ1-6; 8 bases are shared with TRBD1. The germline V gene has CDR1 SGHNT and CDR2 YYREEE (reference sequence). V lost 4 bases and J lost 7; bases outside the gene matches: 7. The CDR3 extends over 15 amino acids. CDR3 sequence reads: CASSPGQGGNSPLHF. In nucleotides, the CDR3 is TGTGCCAGCAGCCCAGGACAGGGAGGCAATTCACCCCTCCACTTT. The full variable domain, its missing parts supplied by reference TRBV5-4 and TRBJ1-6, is ETGVTQSPTHLIKTRGQQVTLRCSSQSGHNTVSWYQQALGQGPQFIFQYYREEENGRGNFPPRFSGLQFPNYSSELNVNALELDDSALYLCASSPGQGGNSPLHFGNGTRLTVT.

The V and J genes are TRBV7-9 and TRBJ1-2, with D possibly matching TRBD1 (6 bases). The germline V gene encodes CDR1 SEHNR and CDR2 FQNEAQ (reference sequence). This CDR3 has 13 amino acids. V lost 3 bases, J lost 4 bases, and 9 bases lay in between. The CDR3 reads CASSFRGAYGYTF. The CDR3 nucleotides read TGTGCCAGCAGCTTCCGGGGGGCCTATGGCTACACCTTC.

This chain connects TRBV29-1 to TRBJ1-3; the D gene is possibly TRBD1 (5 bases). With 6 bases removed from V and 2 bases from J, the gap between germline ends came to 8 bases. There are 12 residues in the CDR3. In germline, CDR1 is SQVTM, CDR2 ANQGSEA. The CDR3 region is CSVGTAGNTIYF. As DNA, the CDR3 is TGCAGCGTCGGGACTGCTGGAAACACCATATATTTT.

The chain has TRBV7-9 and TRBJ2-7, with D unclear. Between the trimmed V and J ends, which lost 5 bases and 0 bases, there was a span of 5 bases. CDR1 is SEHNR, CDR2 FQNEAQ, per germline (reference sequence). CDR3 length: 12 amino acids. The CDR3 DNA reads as TGTGCCAGCAGCCCGCCCTCCTACGAGCAGTACTTC. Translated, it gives CASSPPSYEQYF.

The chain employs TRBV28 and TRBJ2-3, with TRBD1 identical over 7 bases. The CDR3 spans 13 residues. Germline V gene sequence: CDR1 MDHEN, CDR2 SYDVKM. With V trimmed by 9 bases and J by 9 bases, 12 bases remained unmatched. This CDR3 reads CASGRGQAFTQYF. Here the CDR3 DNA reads TGTGCCAGTGGGCGCGGACAGGCATTCACGCAGTATTTT.

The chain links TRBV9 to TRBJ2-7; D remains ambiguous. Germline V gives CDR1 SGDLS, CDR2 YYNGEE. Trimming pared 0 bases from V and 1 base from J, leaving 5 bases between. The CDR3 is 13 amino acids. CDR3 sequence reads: CASSVEQSYEQYF. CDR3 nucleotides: TGTGCCAGCAGCGTAGAACAGTCCTACGAGCAGTACTTC.

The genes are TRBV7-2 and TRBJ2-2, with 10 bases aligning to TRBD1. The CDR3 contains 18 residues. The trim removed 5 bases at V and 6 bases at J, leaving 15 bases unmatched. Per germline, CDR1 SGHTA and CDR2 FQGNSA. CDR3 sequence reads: CASSPRGGTGVLSGELFF. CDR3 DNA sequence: TGTGCCAGCAGCCCTCGAGGTGGGACAGGGGTATTATCCGGGGAGCTGTTTTTT.

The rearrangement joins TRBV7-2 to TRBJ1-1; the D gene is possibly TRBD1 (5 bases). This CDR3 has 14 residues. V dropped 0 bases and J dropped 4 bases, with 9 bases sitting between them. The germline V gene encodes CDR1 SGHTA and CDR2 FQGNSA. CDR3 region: CASSLAQEVTEAFF. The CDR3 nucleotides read TGTGCCAGCAGCTTAGCACAGGAAGTCACTGAAGCTTTCTTT.

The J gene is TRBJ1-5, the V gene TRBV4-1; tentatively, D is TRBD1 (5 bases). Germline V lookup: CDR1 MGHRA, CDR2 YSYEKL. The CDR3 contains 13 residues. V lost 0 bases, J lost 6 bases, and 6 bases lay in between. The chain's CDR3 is CASSQERGQPQHF. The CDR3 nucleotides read TGCGCCAGCAGCCAAGAGAGGGGTCAGCCCCAGCATTTT.

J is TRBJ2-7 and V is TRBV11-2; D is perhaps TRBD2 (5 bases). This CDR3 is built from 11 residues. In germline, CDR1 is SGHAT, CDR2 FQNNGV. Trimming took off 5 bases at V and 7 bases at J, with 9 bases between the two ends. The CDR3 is CASSRGIEQYF. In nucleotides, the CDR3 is TGTGCCAGCAGCCGAGGGATAGAGCAGTACTTC. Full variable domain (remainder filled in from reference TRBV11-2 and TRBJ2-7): EAGVAQSPRYKIIEKRQSVAFWCNPISGHATLYWYQQILGQGPKLLIQFQNNGVVDDSQLPKDRFSAERLKGVDSTLKIQPAKLEDSAVYLCASSRGIEQYFGPGTRLTVT.

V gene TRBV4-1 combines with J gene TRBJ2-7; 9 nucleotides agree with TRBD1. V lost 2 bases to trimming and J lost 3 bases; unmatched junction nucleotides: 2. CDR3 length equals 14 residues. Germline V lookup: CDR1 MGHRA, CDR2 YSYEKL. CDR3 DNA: TGCGCCAGCAGCCAACCGGACAGGGGCTACGAGCAGTACTTC. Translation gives CASSQPDRGYEQYF.

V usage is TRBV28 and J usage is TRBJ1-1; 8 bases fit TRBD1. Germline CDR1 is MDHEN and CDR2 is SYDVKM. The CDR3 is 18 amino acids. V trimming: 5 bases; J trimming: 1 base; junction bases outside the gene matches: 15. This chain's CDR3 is CASSPIWGTGKGNTEAFF. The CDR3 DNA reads TGTGCCAGCAGTCCGATTTGGGGGACAGGTAAGGGGAACACTGAAGCTTTCTTT.

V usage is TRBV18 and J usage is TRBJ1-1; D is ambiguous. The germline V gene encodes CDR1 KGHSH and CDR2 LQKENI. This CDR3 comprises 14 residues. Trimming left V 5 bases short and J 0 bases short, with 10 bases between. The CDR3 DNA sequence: TGTGCCAGCTCATTTGGGGAAGTGAACACTGAAGCTTTCTTT. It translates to CASSFGEVNTEAFF. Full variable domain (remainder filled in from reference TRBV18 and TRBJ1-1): NAGVMQNPRHLVRRRGQEARLRCSPMKGHSHVYWYRQLPEEGLKFMVYLQKENIIDESGMPKERFSAEFPKEGPSILRIQQVVRGDSAAYFCASSFGEVNTEAFFGQGTRLTVV.